What follows are 21 T cell receptor beta chains derived from one specimen sequenced in a study of T cell changes during pregnancy in multiple sclerosis. Method: immunoSEQ multiplex PCR; TCRdb's copy keeps in-frame clones and lacks some. This table has over 60,000 clones, around 90% appearing once. Material: CD4+ T cells from peripheral blood mononuclear cells, obtained in the third trimester of pregnancy. The origin of the receptors is a female donor in good health, enrolled as a control in a pregnancy study.

This chain connects TRBV30 to TRBJ2-1; 9 bases align to TRBD2. Germline V gene data show CDR1 as GTSNPN and CDR2 as SVGIG (reference sequence). The CDR3 sequence is 15 residues long. With 0 bases clipped from V and 6 bases from J, the junction kept 6 bases outside the gene matches. CDR3 in amino acids: CAWSVGRGGINEQFF. The CDR3 DNA reads TGTGCCTGGAGTGTAGGGCGGGGGGGCATCAATGAGCAGTTCTTC.

The V gene is TRBV7-9, the J gene TRBJ1-2; D gene unclear. Germline lookup yields CDR1 SEHNR and CDR2 FQNEAQ (reference sequence). V lost 3 bases, J lost 8 bases, and 13 bases lay in between. The CDR3 is 13 amino acids. CDR3 nucleotides: TGTGCCAGCAGCTTTACCGAGGCCGGGGGCTACACCTTC. This encodes CASSFTEAGGYTF.

The CDR3 DNA follows: TGCGCCAGCAGCCAGGGGGACAGGAGGAGCACAGATACGCAGTATTTT. The encoded protein is CASSQGDRRSTDTQYF. The chain has TRBV4-1 and TRBJ2-3; 8 positions match TRBD1. The CDR3 length is 16 residues. The ends lost 3 bases at V and 0 bases at J; junction bases unmatched: 5. Looked up from germline, CDR1 is MGHRA and CDR2 is YSYEKL.

The V gene is TRBV5-4, the J gene TRBJ2-3; 7 positions match TRBD1. Germline V lookup: CDR1 SGHNT, CDR2 YYREEE (reference sequence). With 4 bases clipped from V and 4 bases from J, the junction kept 9 bases outside the gene matches. CDR3 length equals 15 residues. CDR3 bases: TGTGCCAGCAGCCCGCCAGGGGGAAGCGCAGATACGCAGTATTTT. This translates into CASSPPGGSADTQYF. The full variable domain, its missing parts supplied by reference TRBV5-4 and TRBJ2-3, is ETGVTQSPTHLIKTRGQQVTLRCSSQSGHNTVSWYQQALGQGPQFIFQYYREEENGRGNFPPRFSGLQFPNYSSELNVNALELDDSALYLCASSPPGGSADTQYFGPGTRLTVL.

The chain employs TRBV27 and TRBJ2-7; D is possibly TRBD2 (7 bases). V shed 6 bases and J shed 1 base, with 13 bases lying between them. The CDR3 is 14 residues long. Germline V gives CDR1 MNHEY, CDR2 SMNVEV (reference sequence). CDR3 DNA: TGTGCCAGCAGCGGGGGGACACTATCCTACGAGCAGTACTTC. This translates into CASSGGTLSYEQYF.

The chain is built from TRBV19 and TRBJ1-4; D possibly corresponds to TRBD1 (5 bases). The germline V and J ends were trimmed by 4 bases and 2 bases, with 11 bases remaining between them. The CDR3 is 15 residues long. CDR1 is LNHDA and CDR2 is SQIVND in the germline V gene (reference sequence). The chain's CDR3 is CASSTRRVTNEKLFF. The CDR3 region has the DNA TGTGCCAGTAGTACCCGCAGGGTCACTAATGAAAAACTGTTTTTT.

The genes are TRBV6-4 and TRBJ2-3; no reliable D call. Germline CDR1 is MRHNA and CDR2 is SNTAGT. CDR3 length: 14 amino acids. The V end lost 3 bases, the J end lost 2 bases, and 9 bases lay between the germline ends. CDR3 DNA: TGTGCCAGCAGTGAGCAGTCAGACACAGATACGCAGTATTTT. Its translation: CASSEQSDTDTQYF.

The chain joins TRBV7-9 to TRBJ1-6; TRBD1 might be the D (6 bases). CDR3 length: 14 amino acids. Germline CDR1 and CDR2: SEHNR and FQNEAQ (reference sequence). The V end was cut by 2 bases, the J end by 7 bases, with 9 bases between. The CDR3 DNA sequence: TGTGCCAGCAGCTTAACGGACAGAAATTCACCCCTCCACTTT. This translates into CASSLTDRNSPLHF. The full variable domain, in which reference TRBV7-9 and TRBJ1-6 provide the parts outside the CDR3, is DTGVSQNPRHKITKRGQNVTFRCDPISEHNRLYWYRQTLGQGPEFLTYFQNEAQLEKSRLLSDRFSAERPKGSFSTLEIQRTEQGDSAMYLCASSLTDRNSPLHFGNGTRLTVT.

CDR3 DNA sequence: TGTGCCAGCAGTCCGGGACTAGCGGGGGAAAACACCGGGGAGCTGTTTTTT. Its protein product is CASSPGLAGENTGELFF. The chain is built from TRBV7-7 and TRBJ2-2; 14 bases match TRBD2. Germline V CDR1 and CDR2: SSHAT, FNYEAQ (reference sequence). V lost 6 bases and J lost 2; bases outside the gene matches: 5. The CDR3 has 17 amino acids.

The genes are TRBV18 and TRBJ1-1; maybe TRBD1 (6 bases). Germline V gene sequence: CDR1 KGHSH, CDR2 LQKENI. The length of the CDR3 is 15 residues. The V gene lost 6 bases and the J gene lost 3 bases, with 17 bases spanning the gap. CDR3 region: CASSRLQGSDTEAFF. In DNA, the CDR3 is TGTGCCAGCTCCCGACTACAGGGATCGGACACTGAAGCTTTCTTT.

This chain joins TRBV5-4 and TRBJ1-3, with 9 bases aligning to TRBD1. Germline trimming cut 5 bases from V and 2 bases from J; bases unmatched to any gene: 5. CDR1 SGHNT and CDR2 YYREEE come from the germline V gene (reference sequence). The CDR3 has 15 amino acids. CDR3 loop: CASRLTGGTGNTIYF. The CDR3 region has the DNA TGTGCCAGCAGACTTACAGGGGGCACTGGAAACACCATATATTTT.

The chain couples TRBV6-5 to TRBJ1-1; the D gene is possibly TRBD1 (6 bases). The germline V gene has CDR1 MNHEY and CDR2 SVGAGI. Deletions cut 2 bases from V and 0 bases from J, with 10 bases between. The CDR3 runs to 15 residues. CDR3 protein: CASSYNGQMNTEAFF. The CDR3, as DNA: TGTGCCAGCAGTTACAATGGACAGATGAACACTGAAGCTTTCTTT.

The genes are TRBV7-8 and TRBJ2-7; TRBD1 is a possible D gene (5 bases). Trimming removed 7 bases from V and 2 bases from J, with 15 bases in between. This CDR3 has 14 residues. The germline V gene has CDR1 SGHVS and CDR2 FQNEAQ. Here the CDR3 reads CASTTRTRTYEQYF. The CDR3 bases are TGTGCCAGCACCACTCGGACAAGGACCTACGAGCAGTACTTC.

The J gene is TRBJ2-7, the V gene TRBV18; D uncertain. Trimming took off 0 bases at V and 6 bases at J, with 18 bases between the two ends. This CDR3 contains 16 residues. The germline V gene encodes CDR1 KGHSH and CDR2 LQKENI. The CDR3 here is CASSPPSSVSSGEQYF. The CDR3 bases are TGTGCCAGCTCACCACCTAGCAGCGTGAGTTCCGGCGAGCAGTACTTC.

This chain connects TRBV15 to TRBJ1-5, with D perhaps TRBD1 (6 bases). The CDR3 runs to 14 residues. V was clipped by 1 base and J by 3 bases, with 7 bases between them. Germline V CDR1 and CDR2: LNHNV, YYDKDF (reference sequence). CDR3 residues: CATSRGQVNQPQHF. The DNA of the CDR3 is TGTGCCACCAGCAGAGGACAGGTCAATCAGCCCCAGCATTTT.

The V gene is TRBV11-3, the J gene TRBJ1-3; 8 bases are shared with TRBD1. The germline gives CDR1 SGHNT, CDR2 YENEEA. The length of the CDR3 is 15 residues. Losses at the gene ends were 5 bases for V and 4 bases for J; bases not matched to a gene: 7. CDR3 protein: CASSPRTGHGNTIYF. Here the CDR3 DNA reads TGTGCCAGCAGCCCGCGGACAGGGCACGGAAACACCATATATTTT.

CDR3 in DNA: TGTGCCAGCAGTTTACGGACAGGGGACACTGAAGCTTTCTTT. Amino acid sequence: CASSLRTGDTEAFF. The chain carries TRBV6-6 and TRBJ1-1, with 9 bases identical to TRBD1. Germline CDR1 and CDR2: MNHNY and SVGAGI (reference sequence). The V and J ends lost 4 bases and 3 bases, in that order; junction bases with no gene match: 3. The CDR3 spans 14 residues.

The chain carries TRBV4-2 and TRBJ1-2; 10 bases map to TRBD1. This CDR3 spans 17 amino acids. CDR1 is LGHNA and CDR2 is YNFKEQ in the germline V gene. Trimming took 0 bases from V and 8 from J; bases not matched to a gene: 12. Here the CDR3 reads CASSQEGGVGTGVGYTF. As DNA, the CDR3 is TGTGCCAGCAGCCAAGAAGGGGGGGTGGGGACAGGGGTCGGCTACACCTTC.

This chain joins TRBV5-6 and TRBJ1-1; D is uncertain. The germline V and J ends were trimmed by 0 bases and 4 bases, with 4 bases remaining between them. The CDR3 totals 12 residues. Germline lookup yields CDR1 SGHDT and CDR2 YYEEEE. This CDR3 is CASSLGPTEAFF. DNA for the CDR3: TGTGCCAGCAGCTTGGGGCCCACTGAAGCTTTCTTT. Supplemented by reference TRBV5-6 and TRBJ1-1, the full variable domain reads DAGVTQSPTHLIKTRGQQVTLRCSPKSGHDTVSWYQQALGQGPQFIFQYYEEEERQRGNFPDRFSGHQFPNYSSELNVNALLLGDSALYLCASSLGPTEAFFGQGTRLTVV.

The chain couples TRBV25-1 to TRBJ1-5, with 9 bases lining up with TRBD1. After removal of 8 bases from V and 4 bases from J, the junction contained 3 bases not matched to a gene. CDR3 length: 13 amino acids. The germline gives CDR1 MGHDK, CDR2 SYGVNS. In DNA, the CDR3 is TGTGCCAGCCAGGGACAGGGTAATCAGCCCCAGCATTTT. This sequence encodes CASQGQGNQPQHF.

This chain connects TRBV11-2 to TRBJ2-1; TRBD2 aligns across 13 bases. After removal of 3 bases from V and 7 bases from J, the junction contained 0 bases not matched to a gene. The CDR3 runs to 14 residues. Germline V gene lookup returns CDR1 SGHAT and CDR2 FQNNGV. The CDR3: CASSLGLAGNEQFF. DNA of the CDR3: TGTGCCAGCAGCTTGGGACTAGCGGGGAATGAGCAGTTCTTC.